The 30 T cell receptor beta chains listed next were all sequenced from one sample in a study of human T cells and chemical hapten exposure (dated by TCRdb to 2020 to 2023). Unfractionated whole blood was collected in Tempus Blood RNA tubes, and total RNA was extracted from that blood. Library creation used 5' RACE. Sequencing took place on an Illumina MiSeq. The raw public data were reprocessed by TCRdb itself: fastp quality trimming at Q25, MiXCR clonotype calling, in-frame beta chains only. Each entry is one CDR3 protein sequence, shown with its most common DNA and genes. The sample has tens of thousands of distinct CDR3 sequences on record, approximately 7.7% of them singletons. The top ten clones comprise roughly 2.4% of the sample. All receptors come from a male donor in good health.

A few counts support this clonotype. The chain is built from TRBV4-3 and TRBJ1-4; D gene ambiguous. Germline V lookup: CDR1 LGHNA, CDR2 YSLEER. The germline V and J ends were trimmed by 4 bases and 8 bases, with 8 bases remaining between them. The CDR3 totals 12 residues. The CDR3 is CASSPVGEKLFF. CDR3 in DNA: TGCGCCAGCAGCCCCGTGGGCGAAAAACTGTTTTTT.

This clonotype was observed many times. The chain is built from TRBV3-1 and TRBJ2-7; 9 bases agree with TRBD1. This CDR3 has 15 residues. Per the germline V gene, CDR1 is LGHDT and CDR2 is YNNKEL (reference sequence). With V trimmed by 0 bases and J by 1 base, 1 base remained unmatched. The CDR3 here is CASSQEGTGSYEQYF. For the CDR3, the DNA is TGTGCCAGCAGCCAAGAGGGGACAGGGTCCTACGAGCAGTACTTC.

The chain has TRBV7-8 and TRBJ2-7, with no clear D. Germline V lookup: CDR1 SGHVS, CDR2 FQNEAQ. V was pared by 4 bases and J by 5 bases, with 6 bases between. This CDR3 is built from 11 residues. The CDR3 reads CASSSLNEQYF. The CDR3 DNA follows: TGTGCCAGCAGCTCCCTGAACGAGCAGTACTTC.

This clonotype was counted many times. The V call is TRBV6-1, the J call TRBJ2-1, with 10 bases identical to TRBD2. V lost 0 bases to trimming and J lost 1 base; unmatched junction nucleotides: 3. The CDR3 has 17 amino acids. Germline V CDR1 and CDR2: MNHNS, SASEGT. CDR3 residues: CASSEAPSGRSYNEQFF. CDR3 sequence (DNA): TGTGCCAGCAGTGAAGCGCCTAGCGGGAGATCCTACAATGAGCAGTTCTTC.

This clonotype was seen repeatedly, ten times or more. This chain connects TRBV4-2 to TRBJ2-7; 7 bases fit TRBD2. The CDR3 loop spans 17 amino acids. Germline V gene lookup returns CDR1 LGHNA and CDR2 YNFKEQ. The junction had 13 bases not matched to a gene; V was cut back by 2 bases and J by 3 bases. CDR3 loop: CASSQPPGRANVYEQYF. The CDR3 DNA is TGTGCCAGCAGCCAACCCCCTGGGAGGGCCAACGTCTACGAGCAGTACTTC.

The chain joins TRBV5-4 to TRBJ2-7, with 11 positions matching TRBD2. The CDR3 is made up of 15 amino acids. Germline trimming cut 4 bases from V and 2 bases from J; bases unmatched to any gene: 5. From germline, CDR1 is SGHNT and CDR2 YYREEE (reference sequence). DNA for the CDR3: TGTGCCAGCAGCCTAACTAGCGGGGGTCCCTACGAGCAGTACTTC. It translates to CASSLTSGGPYEQYF.

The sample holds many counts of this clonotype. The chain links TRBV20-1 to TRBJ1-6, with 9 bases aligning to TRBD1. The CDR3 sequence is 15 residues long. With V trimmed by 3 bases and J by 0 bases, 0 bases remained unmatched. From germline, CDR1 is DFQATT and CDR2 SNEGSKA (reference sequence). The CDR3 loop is CSARDRGSYNSPLHF. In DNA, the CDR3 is TGCAGTGCTAGGGACAGGGGCTCCTATAATTCACCCCTCCACTTT.

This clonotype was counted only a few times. The CDR3 bases are TGTGCCAGCAGCTTAGCGGGGACAGGCGACAATGAGCAGTTCTTC. It codes for CASSLAGTGDNEQFF. The chain employs TRBV7-2 and TRBJ2-1; 8 bases align to TRBD1. The CDR3 spans 15 residues. Per germline, CDR1 SGHTA and CDR2 FQGNSA. With 0 bases clipped from V and 5 bases from J, the junction kept 3 bases outside the gene matches.

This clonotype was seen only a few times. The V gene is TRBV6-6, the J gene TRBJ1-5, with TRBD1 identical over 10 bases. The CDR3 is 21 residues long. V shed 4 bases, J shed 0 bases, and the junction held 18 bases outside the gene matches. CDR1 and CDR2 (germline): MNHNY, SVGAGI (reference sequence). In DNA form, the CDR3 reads TGTGCCAGCAGTTCCGTGCCCCCCGGGACAGGGGACAAGATTAGCAATCAGCCCCAGCATTTT. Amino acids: CASSSVPPGTGDKISNQPQHF.

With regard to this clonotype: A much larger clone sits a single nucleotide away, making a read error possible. The CDR3 protein is CASASRDSGANVLTF. Here the CDR3 DNA reads TGTGCCAGCGCCTCCAGGGACTCTGGGGCCAACGTCCTGACTTTC. This chain links TRBV6-1 with TRBJ2-6; a weak D match, TRBD1 (5 bases). Trimming removed 8 bases from V and 0 bases from J, with 11 bases in between. Germline V gives CDR1 MNHNS, CDR2 SASEGT. The CDR3 is made up of 15 amino acids.

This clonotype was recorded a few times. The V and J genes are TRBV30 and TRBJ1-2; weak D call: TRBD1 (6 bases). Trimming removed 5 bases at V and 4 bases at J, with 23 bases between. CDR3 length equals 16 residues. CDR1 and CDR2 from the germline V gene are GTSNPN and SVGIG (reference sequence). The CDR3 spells CAWGPYLRDNSYGYTF. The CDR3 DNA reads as TGTGCCTGGGGACCCTACCTTCGGGACAACTCCTATGGCTACACCTTC.

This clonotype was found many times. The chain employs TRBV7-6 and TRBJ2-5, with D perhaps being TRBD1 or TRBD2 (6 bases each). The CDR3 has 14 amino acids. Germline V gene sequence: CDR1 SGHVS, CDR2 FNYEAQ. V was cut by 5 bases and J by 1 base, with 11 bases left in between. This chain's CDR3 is CASSLGGSQETQYF. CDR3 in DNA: TGTGCCAGCAGCCTAGGGGGGTCCCAAGAGACCCAGTACTTC.

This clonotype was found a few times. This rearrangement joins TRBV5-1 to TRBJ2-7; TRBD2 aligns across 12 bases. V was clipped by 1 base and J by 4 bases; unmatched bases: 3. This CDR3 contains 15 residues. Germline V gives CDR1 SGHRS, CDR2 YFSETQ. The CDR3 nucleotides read TGCGCCAGCAGCTTGACTAGCGGGAGGACGTACGAGCAGTACTTC. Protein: CASSLTSGRTYEQYF.

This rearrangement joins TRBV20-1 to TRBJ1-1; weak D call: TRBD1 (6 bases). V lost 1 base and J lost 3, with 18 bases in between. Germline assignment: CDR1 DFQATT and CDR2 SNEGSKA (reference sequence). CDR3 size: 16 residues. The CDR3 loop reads CSARAFQGHEHTEAFF. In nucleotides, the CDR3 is TGCAGTGCTAGAGCTTTCCAGGGACACGAGCACACTGAAGCTTTCTTT.

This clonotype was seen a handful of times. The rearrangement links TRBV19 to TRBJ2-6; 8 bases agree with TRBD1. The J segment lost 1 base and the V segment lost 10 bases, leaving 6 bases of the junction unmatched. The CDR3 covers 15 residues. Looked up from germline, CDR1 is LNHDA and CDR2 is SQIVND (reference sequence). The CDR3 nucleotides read TGTGCCACCTCGACAGGGGAGTCTGGGGCCAACGTCCTGACTTTC. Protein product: CATSTGESGANVLTF.

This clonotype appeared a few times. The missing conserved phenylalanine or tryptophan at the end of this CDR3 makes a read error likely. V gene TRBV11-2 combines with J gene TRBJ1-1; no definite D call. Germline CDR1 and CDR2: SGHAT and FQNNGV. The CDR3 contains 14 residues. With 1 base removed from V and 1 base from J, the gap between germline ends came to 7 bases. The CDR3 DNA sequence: TGTGCCAGCAGCTTAGCATGGGGGAACACTGAAGCTTTCTCT. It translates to CASSLAWGNTEAFS.

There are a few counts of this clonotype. CDR3 residues: CASSDRRGTFYEQYF. CDR3 coding DNA: TGTGCCAGCAGCGACCGGAGGGGCACCTTCTACGAGCAGTACTTC. The V gene is TRBV5-4, the J gene TRBJ2-7, with D possibly matching TRBD2 (6 bases). Germline V gene sequence: CDR1 SGHNT, CDR2 YYREEE (reference sequence). Trimming removed 4 bases at V and 3 bases at J, with 17 bases between. The CDR3 has 15 residues.

CDR3 residues: CASSPKAGRSTDTQYF. As DNA, the CDR3 is TGTGCCAGCAGCCCCAAGGCCGGGAGAAGCACAGATACGCAGTATTTT. The chain couples TRBV7-2 to TRBJ2-3; the D gene is possibly TRBD2 (6 bases). CDR3 length: 16 amino acids. Trimming removed 5 bases from V and 0 bases from J, with 15 bases in between. The germline V gene encodes CDR1 SGHTA and CDR2 FQGNSA.

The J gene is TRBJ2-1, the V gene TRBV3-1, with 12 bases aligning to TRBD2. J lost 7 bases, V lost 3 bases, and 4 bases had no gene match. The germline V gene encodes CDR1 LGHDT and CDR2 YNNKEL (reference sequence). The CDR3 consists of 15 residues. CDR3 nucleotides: TGTGCCAGCAGCCAGGACGGGACTAGCGGGAATGAGCAGTTCTTC. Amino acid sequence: CASSQDGTSGNEQFF.

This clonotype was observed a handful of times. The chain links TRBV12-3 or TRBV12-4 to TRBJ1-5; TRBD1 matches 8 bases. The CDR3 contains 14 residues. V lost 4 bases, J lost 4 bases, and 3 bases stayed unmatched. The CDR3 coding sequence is TGTGCCAGCAGTTCAAGACAGGGGAATCAGCCCCAGCATTTT. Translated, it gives CASSSRQGNQPQHF.

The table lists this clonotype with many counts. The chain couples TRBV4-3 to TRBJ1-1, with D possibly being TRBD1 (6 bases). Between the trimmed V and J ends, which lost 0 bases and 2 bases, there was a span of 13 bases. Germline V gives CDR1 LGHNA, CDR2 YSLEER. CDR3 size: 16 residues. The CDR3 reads CASSQDAPGVNTEAFF. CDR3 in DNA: TGCGCCAGCAGCCAAGATGCGCCAGGGGTAAACACTGAAGCTTTCTTT.

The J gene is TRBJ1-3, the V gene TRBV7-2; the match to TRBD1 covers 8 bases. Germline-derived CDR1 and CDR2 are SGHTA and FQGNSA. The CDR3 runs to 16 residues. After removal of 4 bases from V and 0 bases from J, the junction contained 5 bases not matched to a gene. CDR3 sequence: CASSWRQGSSGNTIYF. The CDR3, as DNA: TGTGCCAGCAGCTGGAGACAGGGGAGCTCTGGAAACACCATATATTTT. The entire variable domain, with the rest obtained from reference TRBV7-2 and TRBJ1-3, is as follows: GAGVSQSPSNKVTEKGKDVELRCDPISGHTALYWYRQSLGQGLEFLIYFQGNSAPDKSGLPSDRFSAERTGGSVSTLTIQRTQQEDSAVYLCASSWRQGSSGNTIYFGEGSWLTVV.

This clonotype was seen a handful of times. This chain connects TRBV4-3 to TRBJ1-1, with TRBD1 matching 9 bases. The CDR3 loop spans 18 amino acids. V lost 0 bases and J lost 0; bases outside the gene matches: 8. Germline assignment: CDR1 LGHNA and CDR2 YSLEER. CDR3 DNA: TGCGCCAGCAGCCAAGATTTTCCGGGACAGGGTTTGAACACTGAAGCTTTCTTT. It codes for CASSQDFPGQGLNTEAFF.

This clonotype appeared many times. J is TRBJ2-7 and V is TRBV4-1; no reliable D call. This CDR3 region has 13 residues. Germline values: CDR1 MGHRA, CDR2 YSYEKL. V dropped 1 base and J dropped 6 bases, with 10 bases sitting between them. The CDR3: CASSQGGTGEQYF. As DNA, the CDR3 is TGCGCCAGCAGCCAAGGGGGTACCGGCGAGCAGTACTTC.

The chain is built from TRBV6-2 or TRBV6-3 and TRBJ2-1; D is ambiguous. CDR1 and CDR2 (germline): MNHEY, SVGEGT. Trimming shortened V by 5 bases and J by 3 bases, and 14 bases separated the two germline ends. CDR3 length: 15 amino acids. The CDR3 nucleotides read TGTGCCAGCAGTCAGAGGACGACATTCTACAATGAGCAGTTCTTC. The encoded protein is CASSQRTTFYNEQFF.

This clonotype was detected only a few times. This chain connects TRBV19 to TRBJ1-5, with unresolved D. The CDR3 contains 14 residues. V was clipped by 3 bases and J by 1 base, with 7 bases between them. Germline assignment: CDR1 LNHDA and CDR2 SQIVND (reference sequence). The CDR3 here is CASSISGSNQPQHF. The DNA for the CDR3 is TGTGCCAGTAGTATCTCGGGGAGCAATCAGCCCCAGCATTTT.

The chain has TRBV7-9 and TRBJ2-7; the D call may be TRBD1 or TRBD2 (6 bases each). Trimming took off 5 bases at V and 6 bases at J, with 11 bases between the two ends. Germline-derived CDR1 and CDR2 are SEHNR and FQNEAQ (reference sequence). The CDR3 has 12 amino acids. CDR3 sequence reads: CASSIEGGEQYF. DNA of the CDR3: TGTGCCAGCAGCATCGAGGGGGGCGAGCAGTACTTC.

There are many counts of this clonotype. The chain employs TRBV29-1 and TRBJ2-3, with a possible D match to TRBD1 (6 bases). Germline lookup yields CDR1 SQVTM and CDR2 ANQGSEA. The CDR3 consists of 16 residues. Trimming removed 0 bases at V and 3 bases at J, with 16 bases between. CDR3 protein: CSVEDLDRPGTDTQYF. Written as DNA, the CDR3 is TGCAGCGTTGAAGATCTTGACAGGCCGGGGACAGATACGCAGTATTTT.

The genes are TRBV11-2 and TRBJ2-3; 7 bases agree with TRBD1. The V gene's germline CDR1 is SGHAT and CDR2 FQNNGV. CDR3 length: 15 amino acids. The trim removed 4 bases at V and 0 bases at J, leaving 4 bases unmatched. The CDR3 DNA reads TGTGCCAGCAGCTCCGGGACAGCTAGCACAGATACGCAGTATTTT. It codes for CASSSGTASTDTQYF.

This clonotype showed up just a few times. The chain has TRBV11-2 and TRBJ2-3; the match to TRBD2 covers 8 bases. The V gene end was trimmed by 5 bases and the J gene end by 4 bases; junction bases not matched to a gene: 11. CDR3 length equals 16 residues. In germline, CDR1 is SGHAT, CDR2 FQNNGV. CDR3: CASSPPVAGSADTQYF. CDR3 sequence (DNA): TGTGCCAGCAGCCCCCCAGTAGCGGGAAGCGCAGATACGCAGTATTTT.